This T cell receptor beta chain was found in a study of PD-1 blockade in classical Hodgkin lymphoma. Study-level points and caveats: Causes of the repertoire differences remain undefined, possibly disease activity or prior therapy. Reports indicated that newly diagnosed patients had lower baseline TCR diversity than healthy donors did.

As concerns this clone: What it recognizes is unknown.

Time point meaning: cycle 4 day 1 (C4D1), after about 6 weeks of nivolumab. Exposure to brentuximab vedotin varied, and each patient had relapsed following autologous stem cell transplantation. Complete response, partial response or progressive disease constituted the best response categories observed. The germline V gene has CDR1 MNHNS and CDR2 SASEGT. Trimming took 4 bases from V and 2 from J, leaving 5 bases between them. This CDR3 has 12 amino acids. Only in-frame clones appear in the TCRdb table, and some are missing; sequencing was by immunoSEQ multiplex PCR. The table lists approximately 25,000 clones, around 70% of them singletons.

The rearrangement links TRBV6-1 to TRBJ1-2; no clear D. The sequences come from peripheral blood mononuclear cells (PBMCs), collected before the fourth cycle of nivolumab. The clonotype comes from a human donor with classical Hodgkin lymphoma. This CDR3 reads CASSAGNYGYTF. As DNA, the CDR3 is TGTGCCAGCAGTGCGGGGAACTATGGCTACACCTTC.